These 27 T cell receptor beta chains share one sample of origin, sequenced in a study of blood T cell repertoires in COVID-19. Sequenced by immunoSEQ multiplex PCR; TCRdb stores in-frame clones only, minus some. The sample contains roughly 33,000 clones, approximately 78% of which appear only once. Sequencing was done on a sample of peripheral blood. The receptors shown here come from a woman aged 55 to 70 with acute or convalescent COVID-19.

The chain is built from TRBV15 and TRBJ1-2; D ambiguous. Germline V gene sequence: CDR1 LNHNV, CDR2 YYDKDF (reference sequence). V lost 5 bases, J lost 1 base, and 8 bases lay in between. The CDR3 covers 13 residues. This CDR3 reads CATSVQDNYGYTF. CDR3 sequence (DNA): TGTGCCACCAGCGTTCAGGATAACTATGGCTACACCTTC.

The CDR3 reads CARQAGGKLFF. As DNA, the CDR3 is TGTGCCAGGCAGGCAGGGGGAAAACTGTTTTTT. The chain combines TRBV2 with TRBJ1-4, with 7 bases lining up with TRBD1. V dropped 9 bases and J dropped 10; count of bases not matched to a gene: 5. The CDR3 is 11 amino acids. Germline-derived CDR1 and CDR2 are SNHLY and FYNNEI.

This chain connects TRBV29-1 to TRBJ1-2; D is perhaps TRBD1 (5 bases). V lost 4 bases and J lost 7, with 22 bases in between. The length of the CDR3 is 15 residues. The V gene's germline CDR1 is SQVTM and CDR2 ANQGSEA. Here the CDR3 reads CSVGPTKGGDGGYTF. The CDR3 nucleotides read TGCAGCGTTGGCCCGACCAAGGGAGGGGACGGTGGCTACACCTTC.

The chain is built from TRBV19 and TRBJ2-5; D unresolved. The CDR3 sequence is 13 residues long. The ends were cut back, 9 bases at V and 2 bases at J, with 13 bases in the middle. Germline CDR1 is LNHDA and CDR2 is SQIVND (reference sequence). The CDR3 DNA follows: TGTGCCAGCCAAACAGAAAATCAAGAGACCCAGTACTTC. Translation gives CASQTENQETQYF.

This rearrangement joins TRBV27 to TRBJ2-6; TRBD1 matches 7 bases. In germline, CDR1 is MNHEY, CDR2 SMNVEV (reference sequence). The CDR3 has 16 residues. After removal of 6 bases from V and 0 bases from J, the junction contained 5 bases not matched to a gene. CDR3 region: CASSRDRSSGANVLTF. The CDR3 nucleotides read TGTGCCAGCAGCCGGGACAGAAGCTCTGGGGCCAACGTCCTGACTTTC.

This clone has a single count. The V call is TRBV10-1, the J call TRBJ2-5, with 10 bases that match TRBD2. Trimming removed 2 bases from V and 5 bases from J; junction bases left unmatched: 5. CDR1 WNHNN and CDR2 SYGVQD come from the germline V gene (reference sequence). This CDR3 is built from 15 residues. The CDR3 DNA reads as TGCGCCAGCAGTGAGCGGCTAGCGGGGGACGAGACCCAGTACTTC. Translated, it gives CASSERLAGDETQYF.

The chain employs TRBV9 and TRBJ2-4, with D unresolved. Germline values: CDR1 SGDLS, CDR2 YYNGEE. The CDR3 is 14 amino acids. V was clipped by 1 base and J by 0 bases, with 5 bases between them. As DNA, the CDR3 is TGTGCCAGCAGCGTAAGCATAGCCAAAAACATTCAGTACTTC. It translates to CASSVSIAKNIQYF.

CDR3 DNA sequence: TGTGCCAGCAGCGCAGGGAGGAGCGCTTTCTTT. Translated: CASSAGRSAFF. The chain carries TRBV27 and TRBJ1-1; D perhaps matches TRBD1 (5 bases). Germline CDR1 MNHEY, CDR2 SMNVEV (reference sequence). The CDR3 loop spans 11 amino acids. Trimming removed 6 bases at V and 11 bases at J, with 13 bases between.

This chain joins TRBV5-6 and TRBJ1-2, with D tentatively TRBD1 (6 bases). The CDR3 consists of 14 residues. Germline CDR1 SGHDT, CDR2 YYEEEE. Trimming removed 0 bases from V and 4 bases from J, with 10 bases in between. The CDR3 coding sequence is TGTGCCAGCAGCTTGGTAGGGGGTGGCTATGGCTACACCTTC. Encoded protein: CASSLVGGGYGYTF.

The CDR3 sequence: CASSSGTSQTGELFF. The CDR3 DNA sequence: TGTGCCAGCAGCTCTGGGACTAGCCAAACCGGGGAGCTGTTTTTT. The chain joins TRBV7-9 to TRBJ2-2; TRBD2 matches at 9 bases. The CDR3 sequence is 15 residues long. The germline V gene encodes CDR1 SEHNR and CDR2 FQNEAQ (reference sequence). With V trimmed by 4 bases and J by 5 bases, 5 bases remained unmatched.

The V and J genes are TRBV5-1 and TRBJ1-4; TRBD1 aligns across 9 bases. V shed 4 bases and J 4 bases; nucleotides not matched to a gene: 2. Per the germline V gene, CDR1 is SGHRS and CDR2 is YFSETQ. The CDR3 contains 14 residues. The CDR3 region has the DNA TGCGCCAGCAGCCCGGGACAGGGTAATGAAAAACTGTTTTTT. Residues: CASSPGQGNEKLFF.

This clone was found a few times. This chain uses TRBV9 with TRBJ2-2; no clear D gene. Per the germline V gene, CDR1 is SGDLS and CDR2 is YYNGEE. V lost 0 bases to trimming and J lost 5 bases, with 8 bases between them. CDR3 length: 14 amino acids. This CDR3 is CASSVVPGTGELFF. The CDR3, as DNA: TGTGCCAGCAGCGTAGTGCCCGGGACCGGGGAGCTGTTTTTT.

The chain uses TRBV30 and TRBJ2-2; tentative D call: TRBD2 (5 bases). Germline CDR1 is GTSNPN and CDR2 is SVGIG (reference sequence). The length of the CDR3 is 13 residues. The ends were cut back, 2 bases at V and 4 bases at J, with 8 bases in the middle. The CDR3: CAWSIGVTGELFF. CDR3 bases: TGTGCCTGGAGTATCGGGGTCACCGGGGAGCTGTTTTTT. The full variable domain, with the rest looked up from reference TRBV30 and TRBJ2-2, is SQTIHQWPATLVQPVGSPLSLECTVEGTSNPNLYWYRQAAGRGLQLLFYSVGIGQISSEVPQNLSASRPQDRQFILSSKKLLLSDSGFYLCAWSIGVTGELFFGEGSRLTVL.

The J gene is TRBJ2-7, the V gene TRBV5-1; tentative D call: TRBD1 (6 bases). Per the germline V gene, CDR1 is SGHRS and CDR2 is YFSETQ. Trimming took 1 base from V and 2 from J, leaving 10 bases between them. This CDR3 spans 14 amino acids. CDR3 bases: TGCGCCAGCAGCTTGTTGACAGGACCCTACGAGCAGTACTTC. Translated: CASSLLTGPYEQYF.

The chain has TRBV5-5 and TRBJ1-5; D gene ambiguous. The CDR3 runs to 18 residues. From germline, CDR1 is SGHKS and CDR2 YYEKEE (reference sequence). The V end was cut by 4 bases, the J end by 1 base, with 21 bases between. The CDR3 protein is CASSVGSGNAASNQPQHF. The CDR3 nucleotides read TGTGCCAGCAGCGTAGGTTCGGGTAACGCCGCAAGCAATCAGCCCCAGCATTTT. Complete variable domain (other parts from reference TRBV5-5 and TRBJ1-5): DAGVTQSPTHLIKTRGQQVTLRCSPISGHKSVSWYQQVLGQGPQFIFQYYEKEERGRGNFPDRFSARQFPNYSSELNVNALLLGDSALYLCASSVGSGNAASNQPQHFGDGTRLSIL.

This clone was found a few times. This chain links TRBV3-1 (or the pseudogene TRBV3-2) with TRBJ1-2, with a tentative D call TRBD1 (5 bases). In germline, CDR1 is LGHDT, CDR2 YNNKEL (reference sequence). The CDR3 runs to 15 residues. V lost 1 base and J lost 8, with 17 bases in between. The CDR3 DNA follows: TGTGCCAGCAGCCAAGCTCTTCAGGGTGGTCAGGGCTACACCTTC. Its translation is CASSQALQGGQGYTF.

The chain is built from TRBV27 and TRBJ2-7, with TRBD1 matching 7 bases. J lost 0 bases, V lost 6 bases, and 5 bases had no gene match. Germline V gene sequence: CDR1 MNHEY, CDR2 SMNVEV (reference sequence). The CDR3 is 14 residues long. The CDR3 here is CASRRSGGSYEQYF. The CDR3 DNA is TGTGCCAGCAGGCGGTCAGGGGGCTCCTACGAGCAGTACTTC.

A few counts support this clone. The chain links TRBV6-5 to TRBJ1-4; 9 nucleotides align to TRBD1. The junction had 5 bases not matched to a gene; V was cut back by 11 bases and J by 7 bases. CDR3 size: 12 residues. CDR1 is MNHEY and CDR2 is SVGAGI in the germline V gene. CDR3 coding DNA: TGTGCCTCCGGACAGGGGAGTGAAAAACTGTTTTTT. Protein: CASGQGSEKLFF.

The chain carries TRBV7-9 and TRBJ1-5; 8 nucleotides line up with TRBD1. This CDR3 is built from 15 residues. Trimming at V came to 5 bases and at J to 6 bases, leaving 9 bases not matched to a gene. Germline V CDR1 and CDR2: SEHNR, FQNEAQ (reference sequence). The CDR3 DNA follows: TGTGCCAGCAGCGGGACAGGAGGGTCGGGTCAGCCCCAGCATTTT. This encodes CASSGTGGSGQPQHF.

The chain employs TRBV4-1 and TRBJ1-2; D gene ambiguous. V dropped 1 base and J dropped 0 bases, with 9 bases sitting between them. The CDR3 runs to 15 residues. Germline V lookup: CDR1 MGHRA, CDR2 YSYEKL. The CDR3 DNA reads TGCGCCAGCAGCCAAGTGGGCACATCTAACTATGGCTACACCTTC. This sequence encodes CASSQVGTSNYGYTF.

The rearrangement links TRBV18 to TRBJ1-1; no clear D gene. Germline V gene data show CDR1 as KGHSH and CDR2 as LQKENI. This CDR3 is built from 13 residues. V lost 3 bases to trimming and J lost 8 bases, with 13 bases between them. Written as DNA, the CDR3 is TGTGCCAGCTCACCCTCTGAGGGATCAGAAGCTTTCTTT. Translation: CASSPSEGSEAFF.

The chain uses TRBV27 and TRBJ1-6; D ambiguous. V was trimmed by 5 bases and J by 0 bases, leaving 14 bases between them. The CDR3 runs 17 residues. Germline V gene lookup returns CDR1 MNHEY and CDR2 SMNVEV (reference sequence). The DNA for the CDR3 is TGTGCCAGCAGTCCGTGGACTCTGAACTCCTATAATTCACCCCTCCACTTT. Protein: CASSPWTLNSYNSPLHF.

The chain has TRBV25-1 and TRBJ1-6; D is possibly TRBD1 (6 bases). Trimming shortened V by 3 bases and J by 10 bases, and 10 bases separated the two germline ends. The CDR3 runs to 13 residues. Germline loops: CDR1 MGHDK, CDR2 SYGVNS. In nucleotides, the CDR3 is TGTGCCAGCAGTGAGACAGGTGGCTCACCCCTCCACTTT. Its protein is CASSETGGSPLHF.

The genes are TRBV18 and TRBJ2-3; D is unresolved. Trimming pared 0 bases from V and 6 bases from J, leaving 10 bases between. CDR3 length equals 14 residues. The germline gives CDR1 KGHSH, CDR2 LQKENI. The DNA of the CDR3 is TGTGCCAGCTCACCACCGATGGAAGCGGATACGCAGTATTTT. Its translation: CASSPPMEADTQYF.

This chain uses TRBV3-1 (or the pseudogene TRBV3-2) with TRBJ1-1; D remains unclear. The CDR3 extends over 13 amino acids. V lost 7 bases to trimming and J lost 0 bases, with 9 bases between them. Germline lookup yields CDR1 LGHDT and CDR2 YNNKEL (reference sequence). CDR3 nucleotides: TGTGCCAGCACCCCTACTGTGAACACTGAAGCTTTCTTT. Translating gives CASTPTVNTEAFF.

The CDR3 here is CASSPLGAQETQYF. CDR3 nucleotides: TGTGCCAGCAGCCCCTTGGGAGCACAAGAGACCCAGTACTTC. The chain employs TRBV9 and TRBJ2-5; tentatively, D is TRBD2 (5 bases). Looked up from germline, CDR1 is SGDLS and CDR2 is YYNGEE. This CDR3 comprises 14 residues. The ends were cut back, 4 bases at V and 2 bases at J, with 12 bases in the middle.

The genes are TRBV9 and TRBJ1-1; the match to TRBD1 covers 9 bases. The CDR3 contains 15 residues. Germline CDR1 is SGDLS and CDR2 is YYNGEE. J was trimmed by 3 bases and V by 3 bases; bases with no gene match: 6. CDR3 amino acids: CASSATGGPDTEAFF. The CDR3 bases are TGTGCCAGCAGCGCCACAGGGGGCCCGGACACTGAAGCTTTCTTT.